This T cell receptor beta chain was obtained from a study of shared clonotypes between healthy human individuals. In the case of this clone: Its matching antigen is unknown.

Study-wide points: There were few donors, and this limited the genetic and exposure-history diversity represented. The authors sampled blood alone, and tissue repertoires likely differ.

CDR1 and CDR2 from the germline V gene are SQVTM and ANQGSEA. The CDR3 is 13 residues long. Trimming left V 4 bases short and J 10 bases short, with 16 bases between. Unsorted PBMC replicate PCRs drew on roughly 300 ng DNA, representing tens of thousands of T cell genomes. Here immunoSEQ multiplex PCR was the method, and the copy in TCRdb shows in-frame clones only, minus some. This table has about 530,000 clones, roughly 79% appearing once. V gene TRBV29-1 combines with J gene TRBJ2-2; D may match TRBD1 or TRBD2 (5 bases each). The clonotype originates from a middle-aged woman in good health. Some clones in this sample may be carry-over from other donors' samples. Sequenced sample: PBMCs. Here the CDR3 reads CSVGDPGPPELFF. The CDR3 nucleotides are TGCAGCGTTGGGGACCCGGGTCCCCCGGAGCTGTTTTTT.